These 17 T cell receptor beta chains were all obtained from the same sample, sequenced in a study of cytomegalovirus exposure and HLA in healthy donors. PCR amplification relied on 60 Vbeta primers (plus 13 Jbeta primers). Only in-frame clones appear in the TCRdb table, and some are missing; sequencing was by immunoSEQ multiplex PCR. The sample consists of approximately 180,000 clones, approximately 72% of them appearing once. Material: PBMCs. These receptors were obtained from a human donor in good health.

This chain links TRBV7-2 with TRBJ2-5; 9 bases line up with TRBD2. The V gene's germline CDR1 is SGHTA and CDR2 FQGNSA. Trimming took 5 bases from V and 2 from J; bases not matched to a gene: 15. This CDR3 is built from 18 residues. CDR3 residues: CASSPGGVAGVGQETQYF. The CDR3 DNA sequence: TGTGCCAGCAGCCCGGGGGGGGTAGCGGGGGTGGGGCAAGAGACCCAGTACTTC. The full variable domain, in which reference TRBV7-2 and TRBJ2-5 provide the parts outside the CDR3, is GAGVSQSPSNKVTEKGKDVELRCDPISGHTALYWYRQSLGQGLEFLIYFQGNSAPDKSGLPSDRFSAERTGGSVSTLTIQRTQQEDSAVYLCASSPGGVAGVGQETQYFGPGTRLLVL.

The V and J genes are TRBV18 and TRBJ1-2; D may be TRBD1 (5 bases). The ends were cut back, 3 bases at V and 8 bases at J, with 10 bases in the middle. Germline V CDR1 and CDR2: KGHSH, LQKENI. The CDR3 contains 12 residues. The DNA for the CDR3 is TGTGCCAGCTCACCGGGACTTTTGGGCTACACCTTC. The encoded protein is CASSPGLLGYTF.

The chain has TRBV11-2 and TRBJ1-5; D is uncertain. From germline, CDR1 is SGHAT and CDR2 FQNNGV. The CDR3 covers 12 residues. The ends were cut back, 5 bases at V and 1 base at J, with 3 bases in the middle. This chain's CDR3 is CASSQSNQPQHF. Here the CDR3 DNA reads TGTGCCAGCAGCCAAAGCAATCAGCCCCAGCATTTT. Supplemented by reference TRBV11-2 and TRBJ1-5, the full variable domain reads EAGVAQSPRYKIIEKRQSVAFWCNPISGHATLYWYQQILGQGPKLLIQFQNNGVVDDSQLPKDRFSAERLKGVDSTLKIQPAKLEDSAVYLCASSQSNQPQHFGDGTRLSIL.

The CDR3 DNA reads TGTGCCAGCAGTGAAACAGGGGGCGGTTCACCCCTCCACTTT. It yields the protein CASSETGGGSPLHF. The chain is built from TRBV6-1 and TRBJ1-6; 9 nucleotides line up with TRBD1. The CDR3 consists of 14 residues. Germline V lookup: CDR1 MNHNS, CDR2 SASEGT. Trimming removed 2 bases from V and 9 bases from J; junction bases left unmatched: 2.

This chain connects TRBV7-2 to TRBJ1-2, with a tentative D call TRBD1 (6 bases). Germline V gives CDR1 SGHTA, CDR2 FQGNSA. Trimming pared 3 bases from V and 5 bases from J, leaving 13 bases between. CDR3 length: 14 residues. CDR3 bases: TGTGCCAGCAGCTTGCGGGCCGGGACATATGGCTACACCTTC. It codes for CASSLRAGTYGYTF.

This clone was seen a few times. Other DNA sequences in the same sample also yield this CDR3. The chain links TRBV27 to TRBJ2-3; D not certain. Germline assignment: CDR1 MNHEY and CDR2 SMNVEV (reference sequence). Trimming shortened V by 5 bases and J by 0 bases, and 3 bases separated the two germline ends. CDR3 length equals 12 residues. The CDR3 here is CASSQSTDTQYF. As DNA, the CDR3 is TGTGCCAGCAGTCAGAGCACAGATACGCAGTATTTT.

About this clone: Since the CDR3 does not end with the conserved phenylalanine or tryptophan, this likely comes from a read error. The V gene is TRBV7-9, the J gene TRBJ1-1; perhaps TRBD1 as D (6 bases). Germline loops: CDR1 SEHNR, CDR2 FQNEAQ (reference sequence). Trimming shortened V by 5 bases and J by 6 bases, and 10 bases separated the two germline ends. There are 12 residues in the CDR3. The CDR3 bases are TGTGCCAGCAGCAATGGACAGTCTGAAGCTTTCGTT. This gives the protein CASSNGQSEAFV.

The chain has TRBV5-1 and TRBJ1-2, with 7 bases that match TRBD1. The V gene's germline CDR1 is SGHRS and CDR2 YFSETQ. The CDR3 has 15 amino acids. V was pared by 3 bases and J by 7 bases, with 12 bases of the junction left unmatched. The CDR3 loop is CASSSIAGGPSGYTF. The CDR3 DNA reads as TGCGCCAGCAGCTCTATTGCAGGGGGGCCCTCTGGCTACACCTTC.

The chain couples TRBV5-6 to TRBJ1-2; perhaps TRBD1 as D (6 bases). The germline gives CDR1 SGHDT, CDR2 YYEEEE. Deletions cut 4 bases from V and 3 bases from J, with 25 bases between. The CDR3 runs 18 residues. CDR3 DNA sequence: TGTGCCAGCAGCACACCCTTCCTGGCGTCAGGGGCGGACTATGGCTACACCTTC. Translated, it gives CASSTPFLASGADYGYTF. The full variable domain, with the rest looked up from reference TRBV5-6 and TRBJ1-2, is DAGVTQSPTHLIKTRGQQVTLRCSPKSGHDTVSWYQQALGQGPQFIFQYYEEEERQRGNFPDRFSGHQFPNYSSELNVNALLLGDSALYLCASSTPFLASGADYGYTFGSGTRLTVV.

This clone was seen only a few times. V is TRBV14 and J is TRBJ2-6; no clear D gene. The germline gives CDR1 SGHDN, CDR2 FVKESK. Trimming stripped 4 bases from V and 4 bases from J, with 8 bases between. This CDR3 is built from 14 residues. The CDR3 nucleotides are TGTGCCAGCAGCCCCCCTCCCGGGGCCAACGTCCTGACTTTC. As protein: CASSPPPGANVLTF.

The genes are TRBV15 and TRBJ2-1, with TRBD1 identical over 7 bases. Germline V gives CDR1 LNHNV, CDR2 YYDKDF (reference sequence). This CDR3 has 17 amino acids. V was clipped by 0 bases and J by 6 bases; unmatched bases: 11. The CDR3 DNA sequence: TGTGCCACCAGCAGAGATCGGGCAGGGGGATTTGGCAATGAGCAGTTCTTC. Amino acids: CATSRDRAGGFGNEQFF.

A few counts support this clone. The rearrangement joins TRBV5-1 to TRBJ1-2; no clear D. CDR3 size: 14 residues. The V end was cut by 4 bases, the J end by 6 bases, with 16 bases between. CDR1 and CDR2 from the germline V gene are SGHRS and YFSETQ. The CDR3 region has the DNA TGCGCCAGCAGCGTAGCGGGCGAGGGTAATGGCTACACCTTC. Amino acids: CASSVAGEGNGYTF.

The J gene is TRBJ1-3, the V gene TRBV4-1; 9 bases match TRBD1. V gave up 4 bases and J gave up 7 bases; unmatched junction bases: 2. The CDR3 is 13 amino acids. Germline assignment: CDR1 MGHRA and CDR2 YSYEKL. CDR3 in amino acids: CASSPDRGNTIYF. The CDR3 bases are TGCGCCAGCAGCCCGGACAGGGGTAACACCATATATTTT.

The chain recombines TRBV2 with TRBJ2-1; 8 positions match TRBD2. The trim removed 9 bases at V and 7 bases at J, leaving 8 bases unmatched. Germline lookup yields CDR1 SNHLY and CDR2 FYNNEI. This CDR3 spans 13 amino acids. CDR3 loop: CASEGGGRNEQFF. In DNA form, the CDR3 reads TGTGCCAGTGAGGGCGGGGGGAGAAATGAGCAGTTCTTC.

This sequence joins TRBV5-1 and TRBJ2-3; 15 nucleotides align to TRBD2. The CDR3 is 18 residues long. Trimming at V came to 3 bases and at J to 5 bases, leaving 10 bases not matched to a gene. Looked up from germline, CDR1 is SGHRS and CDR2 is YFSETQ. CDR3 amino acids: CASSWGLAGGNGVDTQYF. In nucleotides, the CDR3 is TGCGCCAGCAGCTGGGGACTAGCGGGGGGAAATGGGGTAGATACGCAGTATTTT.

This CDR3 is CASSLSGTGLLETDTQYF. CDR3 DNA sequence: TGTGCCAGCAGCTTATCCGGGACAGGGTTGCTAGAAACAGATACGCAGTATTTT. V and J are TRBV5-5 and TRBJ2-3, with 9 bases matching TRBD1. This CDR3 has 18 residues. Germline CDR1 is SGHKS and CDR2 is YYEKEE (reference sequence). V shed 2 bases, J shed 3 bases, and the junction held 13 bases outside the gene matches.

This rearrangement joins TRBV18 to TRBJ1-6, with a tentative D call TRBD1 (5 bases). CDR1 and CDR2 from the germline V gene are KGHSH and LQKENI. The V end lost 1 base, the J end lost 7 bases, and 5 bases lay between the germline ends. This CDR3 contains 13 residues. CDR3 protein: CASSPQGNSPLHF. In nucleotides, the CDR3 is TGTGCCAGCTCACCACAGGGGAATTCACCCCTCCACTTT.